This T cell receptor beta chain was sequenced for a study of cytomegalovirus exposure and HLA in healthy donors. On this clone: Its antigen is still unknown.

Overall study results and limits: The study listed roughly 160 cytomegalovirus-associated TCR beta chains.

Germline CDR1 is SGHRS and CDR2 is YFSETQ. The CDR3 covers 17 residues. J gave up 0 bases and V 4 bases, and 12 bases lay outside the gene matches. TCRdb's table, derived via immunoSEQ multiplex PCR, lists solely in-frame clones and lacks some. This sample has under 400,000 clones; roughly 88% occur once, and the top ten carry 0.83%. The sequenced sample was PBMCs. The clonotype was recovered from a woman in her late teens or twenties in good health and CMV-seronegative. The chain joins TRBV5-1 to TRBJ2-7, with 8 bases fitting TRBD1. Here the CDR3 DNA reads TGCGCCAGCAGCCAACGACCGGACAGGGAAAACTCCTACGAGCAGTACTTC. As protein: CASSQRPDRENSYEQYF.